This TCR beta chain was found in a study of hypomethylating agent response in myelodysplastic syndrome. On the study more broadly: The mean patient age was approximately 67 +/- 5.9 years, and diploid cytogenetics predominated.

This clone came up once. V shed 1 base, J shed 5 bases, and the junction held 7 bases outside the gene matches. The CDR3 totals 15 residues. Germline V CDR1 and CDR2: SEHNR, FQNEAQ (reference sequence). Profiling relied on immunoSEQ multiplex PCR, and the TCRdb table lists in-frame clones only, not all of them. This repertoire shows 6,000 or so clones, approximately 84% found once; its top ten account for about a tenth. The TCR sequence derives from a human donor with myelodysplastic syndrome. The chain uses TRBV7-9 and TRBJ2-5, with 7 bases fitting TRBD2. The sample consisted of bone marrow, taken before or after starting hypomethylating agent treatment for myelodysplastic syndrome (not recorded which). CDR3 sequence: CASSLVGSGGETQYF. The CDR3 DNA sequence: TGTGCCAGCAGCTTAGTGGGTTCCGGGGGGGAGACCCAGTACTTC.